The 21 T cell receptor beta chains below were found in one sample sequenced in a study of blood T cell repertoires in COVID-19. Assay used: immunoSEQ multiplex PCR; TCRdb lists only in-frame clones, some missing. The sample comprises roughly 60,000 clones, about 90% of which are singletons, and 9.5% to 13% rests with the top ten. Material: peripheral blood. The receptors were sampled from a human donor with acute or convalescent COVID-19. The donor label of this sample is uncertain.

This clone was counted a single time. The chain couples TRBV9 to TRBJ2-1, with D possibly TRBD2 on 6 matching bases. With 4 bases removed from V and 9 bases from J, the gap between germline ends came to 17 bases. Germline values: CDR1 SGDLS, CDR2 YYNGEE. CDR3 length: 14 residues. CDR3 loop: CASSKRLGGGEQFF. Written as DNA, the CDR3 is TGTGCCAGCAGCAAGCGGTTGGGGGGTGGTGAGCAGTTCTTC.

The chain couples TRBV29-1 to TRBJ1-2; possible D gene TRBD1, 6 bases. CDR3 length: 14 amino acids. In germline, CDR1 is SQVTM, CDR2 ANQGSEA. The V end was cut by 3 bases, the J end by 8 bases, with 19 bases between. CDR3 sequence reads: CSVESGPVGGGYTF. The CDR3 DNA is TGCAGCGTTGAGTCAGGACCCGTTGGGGGCGGCTACACCTTC.

This clone was detected only a few times. The chain employs TRBV27 and TRBJ1-3; 8 bases align to TRBD1. The CDR3 sequence is 17 residues long. The germline CDR1 and CDR2 sequences are MNHEY and SMNVEV (reference sequence). After removal of 5 bases from V and 2 bases from J, the junction contained 11 bases not matched to a gene. The CDR3 protein is CASSVSAGQGTGNTIYF. CDR3 nucleotide sequence: TGTGCCAGCAGTGTTTCCGCCGGACAGGGAACTGGAAACACCATATATTTT.

There are a few counts of this clone. This rearrangement joins TRBV10-1 to TRBJ1-3; unclear D gene. The CDR3 consists of 17 residues. The V and J ends lost 3 bases and 4 bases respectively, with 19 bases between them. Germline V lookup: CDR1 WNHNN, CDR2 SYGVQD (reference sequence). The DNA of the CDR3 is TGCGCCAGCAGTGACCCCAGTCGGGAGCCCGGGGGAAACACCATATATTTT. Translating gives CASSDPSREPGGNTIYF.

This chain connects TRBV28 to TRBJ1-2; D uncertain. From germline, CDR1 is MDHEN and CDR2 SYDVKM. V lost 6 bases, J lost 4 bases, and 15 bases lay in between. There are 14 residues in the CDR3. The CDR3 DNA is TGTGCCAGCAGAGCGGCAGGTTTGGCCTATGGCTACACCTTC. This codes for CASRAAGLAYGYTF.

With respect to this clone: The same CDR3 is also encoded by other DNA sequences in this sample. The rearrangement links TRBV5-1 to TRBJ2-7; 11 bases are shared with TRBD1. CDR3 length: 14 amino acids. Per the germline V gene, CDR1 is SGHRS and CDR2 is YFSETQ. Trimming took 3 bases from V and 6 from J; bases not matched to a gene: 5. The CDR3 spells CASSWDRGSSEQYF. The CDR3 nucleotides read TGCGCCAGCAGCTGGGACAGGGGGTCGTCCGAGCAGTACTTC.

This sequence joins TRBV23-1 and TRBJ2-7; 11 bases are shared with TRBD2. TRBV23-1 is assigned to the ORF class and has an uncertain function. The junction had 12 bases not matched to a gene; V was cut back by 4 bases and J by 1 base. The CDR3 is made up of 18 amino acids. CDR3 DNA: TGCGCCAGCAGTCTCCGCGGCCCCGGGACTAGCGGATCCTACGAGCAGTACGTC. Residues: CASSLRGPGTSGSYEQYV.

The chain couples TRBV18 to TRBJ2-7; D gene uncertain. V lost 1 base and J 7 bases, leaving 14 bases between the germline ends. Germline CDR1 KGHSH, CDR2 LQKENI. The CDR3 runs to 14 residues. CDR3 bases: TGTGCCAGCTCACCACTCGCTGGGTCGGGTGAGCAGTACGTC. Residues: CASSPLAGSGEQYV.

The chain employs TRBV7-3 and TRBJ1-5; D perhaps matches TRBD1 (5 bases). V was trimmed by 2 bases and J by 4 bases, leaving 12 bases between them. CDR1 is SGHTA, CDR2 FQGTGA, per germline. The CDR3 runs 15 residues. The CDR3 sequence: CASSLLGGPNQPQHF. The DNA for the CDR3 is TGTGCCAGCAGCTTATTGGGGGGACCTAATCAGCCCCAGCATTTT.

This sequence joins TRBV23-1 and TRBJ2-1; D possibly corresponds to TRBD1 (7 bases). TRBV23-1 belongs to the ORF category, with a function that is uncertain. This CDR3 spans 13 amino acids. Trimming removed 4 bases from V and 9 bases from J, with 13 bases in between. The CDR3 loop reads CASSLQGGCEQFF. The CDR3 bases are TGCGCCAGCAGTCTTCAGGGGGGTTGTGAGCAGTTCTTC.

The chain joins TRBV28 to TRBJ2-3, with TRBD2 identical over 7 bases. CDR1 and CDR2 (germline): MDHEN, SYDVKM. CDR3 length: 16 residues. With 7 bases clipped from V and 4 bases from J, the junction kept 14 bases outside the gene matches. CDR3 coding DNA: TGTGCCAGCACCCAATGGGGGGGAGGTTTGGCAGATACGCAGTATTTT. Translating it yields CASTQWGGGLADTQYF.

V is TRBV24-1 and J is TRBJ2-7; 10 nucleotides match TRBD2. J was trimmed by 6 bases and V by 0 bases; bases with no gene match: 7. The germline gives CDR1 KGHDR, CDR2 SFDVKD. The CDR3 runs 16 residues. The DNA for the CDR3 is TGTGCCACCAGTGATTTGCCGGCTAGCGGGAGCTCCGAGCAGTACTTC. It encodes CATSDLPASGSSEQYF.

This chain links TRBV4-1 with TRBJ1-1, with TRBD1 identical over 7 bases. Germline CDR1 reads MGHRA; CDR2 reads YSYEKL. Trimming took 4 bases from V and 0 from J; bases not matched to a gene: 5. The CDR3 is made up of 15 amino acids. The CDR3 sequence is CASSPGTALNTEAFF. As DNA, the CDR3 is TGCGCCAGCAGCCCCGGGACAGCCTTGAACACTGAAGCTTTCTTT.

This chain connects TRBV5-6 to TRBJ2-1, with 8 nucleotides matching TRBD1. The CDR3 covers 15 residues. V was pared by 1 base and J by 4 bases, with 4 bases of the junction left unmatched. Germline CDR1 is SGHDT and CDR2 is YYEEEE. DNA of the CDR3: TGTGCCAGCAGCTTGACTCAGGGGGCTTACAATGAGCAGTTCTTC. It is translated as CASSLTQGAYNEQFF.

The CDR3 nucleotides read TGTGCCAGTAGTCCCGACGTCGGGTGGGCTAACTATGGCTACACCTTC. The encoded protein is CASSPDVGWANYGYTF. This chain connects TRBV19 to TRBJ1-2; D uncertain. Germline V gene lookup returns CDR1 LNHDA and CDR2 SQIVND (reference sequence). The CDR3 spans 16 residues. With 5 bases removed from V and 0 bases from J, the gap between germline ends came to 16 bases.

The rearrangement uses TRBV29-1 and TRBJ2-1; D uncertain. Germline-derived CDR1 and CDR2 are SQVTM and ANQGSEA. Trimming took off 4 bases at V and 4 bases at J, with 17 bases between the two ends. CDR3 length: 15 residues. CDR3 region: CSVVWPQRGYNEQFF. CDR3 DNA sequence: TGCAGCGTTGTCTGGCCCCAGAGAGGTTACAATGAGCAGTTCTTC.

This clone was detected once. The CDR3 DNA follows: TGTGCCAGCTCAATTCGACTCACAGATACGCAGTATTTT. Amino acid sequence: CASSIRLTDTQYF. The chain has TRBV18 and TRBJ2-3; no reliable D call. The ends were cut back, 5 bases at V and 2 bases at J, with 8 bases in the middle. Germline values: CDR1 KGHSH, CDR2 LQKENI. The CDR3 consists of 13 residues.

The CDR3 coding sequence is TGCAGCGTTGAAGCCCGCGCGGGATATGGCTACACCTTC. Translating it yields CSVEARAGYGYTF. The chain couples TRBV29-1 to TRBJ1-2; D not resolved. The CDR3 totals 13 residues. Germline values: CDR1 SQVTM, CDR2 ANQGSEA. Trimming took off 1 base at V and 5 bases at J, with 11 bases between the two ends.

As DNA, the CDR3 is TGTGCCAGCAGTTCGCCCTCGACAGGGTTCACAGATACGCAGTATTTT. Translation gives CASSSPSTGFTDTQYF. The chain combines TRBV27 with TRBJ2-3, with 7 bases matching TRBD1. V shed 4 bases, J shed 2 bases, and the junction held 9 bases outside the gene matches. The germline CDR1 and CDR2 sequences are MNHEY and SMNVEV (reference sequence). The CDR3 totals 16 residues.

The V and J genes are TRBV19 and TRBJ2-2; no clear D gene. The V end lost 8 bases, the J end lost 2 bases, and 12 bases lay between the germline ends. Germline CDR1 and CDR2: LNHDA and SQIVND (reference sequence). There are 14 residues in the CDR3. The CDR3 sequence is CASVATPNTGELFF. CDR3 coding DNA: TGTGCCAGTGTGGCGACACCTAACACCGGGGAGCTGTTTTTT.

This chain uses TRBV7-3 with TRBJ2-1, with 9 nucleotides matching TRBD1. This CDR3 region has 14 residues. V shed 0 bases, J shed 8 bases, and the junction held 2 bases outside the gene matches. Per the germline V gene, CDR1 is SGHTA and CDR2 is FQGTGA. The CDR3 here is CASSLTDRGDEQFF. The CDR3 nucleotides read TGTGCCAGCAGCTTAACGGACAGGGGAGATGAGCAGTTCTTC.